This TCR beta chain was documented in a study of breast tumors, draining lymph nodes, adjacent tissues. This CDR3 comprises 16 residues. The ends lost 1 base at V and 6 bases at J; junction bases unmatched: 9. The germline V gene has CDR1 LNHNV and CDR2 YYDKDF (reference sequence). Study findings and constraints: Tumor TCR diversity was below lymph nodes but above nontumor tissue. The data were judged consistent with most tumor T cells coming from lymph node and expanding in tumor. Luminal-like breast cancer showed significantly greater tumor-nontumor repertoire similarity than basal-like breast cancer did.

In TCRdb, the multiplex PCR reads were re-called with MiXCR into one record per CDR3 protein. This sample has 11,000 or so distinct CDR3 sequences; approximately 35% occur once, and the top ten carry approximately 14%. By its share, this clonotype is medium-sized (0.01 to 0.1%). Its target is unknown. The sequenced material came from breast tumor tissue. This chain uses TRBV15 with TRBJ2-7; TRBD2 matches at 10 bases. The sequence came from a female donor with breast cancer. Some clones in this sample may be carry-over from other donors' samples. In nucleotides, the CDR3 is TGTGCCACCAGCAGAGTTTTGGCGGGACTAGCGCTCGAGCAGTACTTC. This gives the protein CATSRVLAGLALEQYF. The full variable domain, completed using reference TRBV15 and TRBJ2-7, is DAMVIQNPRYQVTQFGKPVTLSCSQTLNHNVMYWYQQKSSQAPKLLFHYYDKDFNNEADTPDNFQSRRPNTSFCFLDIRSPGLGDTAMYLCATSRVLAGLALEQYFGPGTRLTVT.